Shown below are 18 T cell receptor beta chains from a single sample sequenced in a study of CD4+ T cells in melanoma (dated by TCRdb to the early 2020s). Library preparation employed the immunoSEQ multiplex PCR assay. Entries here come from immuneACCESS through TCRdb and include only in-frame sequences with V and J called. Some clones fail to appear in such tables; in the studies checked, an unresolved V gene covers under half of the shortfall, and the cause of the remainder is unknown. The sample records roughly 140,000 clones, 92% of which are singletons. The ten most abundant clones make up less than 2% of the sample. These receptors were taken from a human donor with melanoma.

J is TRBJ1-1 and V is TRBV11-3, with D perhaps matching TRBD1 (5 bases). The V and J ends lost 6 bases and 1 base respectively, with 24 bases between them. Germline CDR1 SGHNT, CDR2 YENEEA. The CDR3 is made up of 18 amino acids. The CDR3, as DNA: TGTGCCAGCAGGGTTAGGTGCAGGGCACGGTGGGGGAACACTGAAGCTTTCTTT. Translated, it gives CASRVRCRARWGNTEAFF. The entire variable domain, with the rest obtained from reference TRBV11-3 and TRBJ1-1, is as follows: EAGVVQSPRYKIIEKKQPVAFWCNPISGHNTLYWYLQNLGQGPELLIRYENEEAVDDSQLPKDRFSAERLKGVDSTLKIQPAELGDSAVYLCASRVRCRARWGNTEAFFGQGTRLTVV.

V usage is TRBV2 and J usage is TRBJ1-5; perhaps TRBD1 as D (6 bases). Germline V CDR1 and CDR2: SNHLY, FYNNEI. The CDR3 runs to 15 residues. The V end was cut by 6 bases, the J end by 0 bases, with 12 bases between. CDR3 in DNA: TGTGCCAGCAGCGCAGACAGGAATAGCAATCAGCCCCAGCATTTT. Translating it yields CASSADRNSNQPQHF. Combining the CDR3 with reference TRBV2 and TRBJ1-5 gives the whole variable domain EPEVTQTPSHQVTQMGQEVILRCVPISNHLYFYWYRQILGQKVEFLVSFYNNEISEKSEIFDDQFSVERPDGSNFTLKIRSTKLEDSAMYFCASSADRNSNQPQHFGDGTRLSIL.

The chain uses TRBV7-9 and TRBJ1-1; no clear D gene. Deletions cut 1 base from V and 1 base from J, with 10 bases between. The CDR3 is 15 amino acids. Germline V gene lookup returns CDR1 SEHNR and CDR2 FQNEAQ (reference sequence). CDR3 amino acids: CASSLVIAGNTEAFF. The DNA of the CDR3 is TGTGCCAGCAGCTTAGTAATCGCGGGGAACACTGAAGCTTTCTTT.

V is TRBV18 and J is TRBJ2-5, with D hard to call. V was shortened by 0 bases and J by 1 base, with 6 bases between the two germline ends. Germline V gives CDR1 KGHSH, CDR2 LQKENI. CDR3 length equals 14 residues. Here the CDR3 reads CASSPPDIQETQYF. The CDR3 DNA is TGTGCCAGCTCACCACCTGACATCCAAGAGACCCAGTACTTC.

This chain joins TRBV29-1 and TRBJ1-2; D remains unclear. Trimming took 7 bases from V and 8 from J, leaving 5 bases between them. The CDR3 length is 8 residues. Germline values: CDR1 SQVTM, CDR2 ANQGSEA. This CDR3 is CSEDGYTF. CDR3 DNA: TGCAGCGAGGACGGCTACACCTTC.

This chain links TRBV5-6 with TRBJ1-1; TRBD1 matches at 10 bases. V was clipped by 4 bases and J by 1 base; unmatched bases: 7. CDR3 size: 16 residues. Germline-derived CDR1 and CDR2 are SGHDT and YYEEEE. DNA for the CDR3: TGTGCCAGCAGCATCGGGACAGGGGAGGGGAACACTGAAGCTTTCTTT. Protein: CASSIGTGEGNTEAFF.

The V gene is TRBV2, the J gene TRBJ2-3; D is ambiguous. V was clipped by 2 bases and J by 0 bases, with 15 bases between them. The CDR3 spans 17 residues. Germline assignment: CDR1 SNHLY and CDR2 FYNNEI. CDR3 residues: CASSEQTNLYSTDTQYF. CDR3 nucleotide sequence: TGTGCCAGCAGTGAACAGACGAATCTCTATAGCACAGATACGCAGTATTTT.

This rearrangement joins TRBV9 to TRBJ1-2; D not certain. V gave up 4 bases and J gave up 4 bases, with 14 bases separating them. Germline assignment: CDR1 SGDLS and CDR2 YYNGEE. This CDR3 region has 14 residues. The CDR3 nucleotides are TGTGCCAGCAGCCCGGACGGTGGTATCTATGGCTACACCTTC. This gives the protein CASSPDGGIYGYTF.

The genes are TRBV4-2 and TRBJ2-4; a weak D match, TRBD1 (5 bases). CDR1 is LGHNA and CDR2 is YNFKEQ in the germline V gene. The CDR3 is 16 residues long. Deletions cut 0 bases from V and 0 bases from J, with 9 bases between. The CDR3 DNA reads TGTGCCAGCAGCCAAGAGGACACCGGAGCCAAAAACATTCAGTACTTC. It is translated as CASSQEDTGAKNIQYF.

V is TRBV5-1 and J is TRBJ1-1; possible D gene TRBD1, 5 bases. The CDR3 runs 14 residues. Germline loops: CDR1 SGHRS, CDR2 YFSETQ. Deletions cut 7 bases from V and 0 bases from J, with 13 bases between. CDR3 sequence: CASRIAGVNTEAFF. The CDR3 coding sequence is TGCGCCAGCCGAATCGCGGGGGTGAACACTGAAGCTTTCTTT. Drawing the rest from reference TRBV5-1 and TRBJ1-1, the complete variable domain is KAGVTQTPRYLIKTRGQQVTLSCSPISGHRSVSWYQQTPGQGLQFLFEYFSETQRNKGNFPGRFSGRQFSNSRSEMNVSTLELGDSALYLCASRIAGVNTEAFFGQGTRLTVV.

V gene TRBV6-1 combines with J gene TRBJ2-5; possibly TRBD1 for D (6 bases). Germline CDR1 MNHNS, CDR2 SASEGT. This CDR3 region has 14 residues. V was shortened by 5 bases and J by 6 bases, with 16 bases between the two germline ends. The DNA of the CDR3 is TGTGCCAGCAGTAGGTTACAGGGCGCACAGACCCAGTACTTC. Translating it yields CASSRLQGAQTQYF.

In its sample, this clone was seen once. The chain has TRBV6-5 and TRBJ2-3, with D perhaps matching TRBD1 or TRBD2 (7 bases each). The CDR3 is 15 amino acids. Trimming took off 6 bases at V and 4 bases at J, with 17 bases between the two ends. CDR1 is MNHEY and CDR2 is SVGAGI in the germline V gene. CDR3 amino acids: CASRSQGGVADTQYF. The CDR3 nucleotides read TGTGCCAGCAGAAGTCAGGGGGGGGTGGCAGATACGCAGTATTTT.

The chain combines TRBV15 with TRBJ1-4; D gene unclear. In germline, CDR1 is LNHNV, CDR2 YYDKDF (reference sequence). CDR3 size: 16 residues. V was trimmed by 2 bases and J by 8 bases, leaving 18 bases between them. The CDR3 protein is CATSRTDAGVGEKLFF. CDR3 nucleotides: TGTGCCACCAGCAGAACTGATGCCGGGGTTGGGGAAAAACTGTTTTTT.

This sequence joins TRBV5-1 and TRBJ2-2, with 9 bases identical to TRBD1. Germline CDR1 is SGHRS and CDR2 is YFSETQ. This CDR3 contains 16 residues. Trimming removed 4 bases from V and 5 bases from J; junction bases left unmatched: 9. CDR3 sequence reads: CASSHAGTGPTGELFF. The CDR3 DNA reads as TGCGCCAGCAGCCACGCCGGGACAGGGCCGACCGGGGAGCTGTTTTTT.

The chain combines TRBV4-2 with TRBJ1-4, with a possible D match to TRBD1 (6 bases). The CDR3 consists of 17 residues. From germline, CDR1 is LGHNA and CDR2 YNFKEQ. Trimming removed 0 bases at V and 5 bases at J, with 16 bases between. The DNA of the CDR3 is TGTGCCAGCAGCCAAGACCTCGAGTTTAGGGGGAATGAAAAACTGTTTTTT. Protein: CASSQDLEFRGNEKLFF.

The V call is TRBV5-1, the J call TRBJ2-3, with D perhaps matching TRBD1 (6 bases). V was shortened by 5 bases and J by 4 bases, with 26 bases between the two germline ends. The CDR3 loop spans 18 amino acids. Germline-derived CDR1 and CDR2 are SGHRS and YFSETQ. The CDR3 nucleotides are TGCGCCAGCAGTCAGGGGAGAGTGGCGGTGGGGCAGGCAGATACGCAGTATTTT. Translation gives CASSQGRVAVGQADTQYF. Filled out from reference TRBV5-1 and TRBJ2-3, the complete variable domain reads KAGVTQTPRYLIKTRGQQVTLSCSPISGHRSVSWYQQTPGQGLQFLFEYFSETQRNKGNFPGRFSGRQFSNSRSEMNVSTLELGDSALYLCASSQGRVAVGQADTQYFGPGTRLTVL.

The V and J genes are TRBV9 and TRBJ1-2, with TRBD1 matching 12 bases. The CDR3 contains 17 residues. The ends lost 4 bases at V and 8 bases at J; junction bases unmatched: 15. In germline, CDR1 is SGDLS, CDR2 YYNGEE. CDR3 sequence (DNA): TGTGCCAGCAGCCCGCGCCCCTCCGGGACAGGGGGCGTCGGCTACACCTTC. Residues: CASSPRPSGTGGVGYTF.

The chain combines TRBV6-1 with TRBJ1-2; 7 bases map to TRBD1. The V segment lost 1 base and the J segment 4 bases; nucleotides outside the gene matches: 9. Germline V lookup: CDR1 MNHNS, CDR2 SASEGT. This CDR3 is 16 amino acids long. The CDR3 loop reads CASSEVVMGTAYGYTF. The CDR3 region has the DNA TGTGCCAGCAGTGAAGTTGTTATGGGGACAGCCTATGGCTACACCTTC.